Listed below are T cell receptor beta chains from one sample, sequenced in a study of cytomegalovirus exposure and HLA in healthy donors. The method was immunoSEQ multiplex PCR; TCRdb's version includes in-frame clones alone and lacks a portion of them. The profile shows around 130,000 clones, roughly 68% of them singletons. What was sequenced was PBMCs. These receptors were taken from a woman aged 45-65 years in good health and CMV-seropositive. CDR3s include the opening cysteine and the closing phenylalanine or tryptophan. Each record gives: D gene, clone size, V gene, J gene, CDR3 protein, CDR3 DNA. D genes are given only for firm matches. Some rows have no size entry. The others give once, few or many, or a class for an expanded clone.

TRBD1	.	TRBV29-1	TRBJ2-7	CGAWDSRYEQYF	TGCGGCGCATGGGACAGTCGCTACGAGCAGTACTTC
TRBD1	.	TRBV11-3	TRBJ2-1	CASSSGQGPYNEQFF	TGTGCCAGCAGCTCCGGACAGGGGCCCTACAATGAGCAGTTCTTC
.	.	TRBV6-4	TRBJ2-1	CASSAVPVGSSYNEQFF	TGTGCCAGCAGTGCGGTCCCCGTAGGGAGCTCCTACAATGAGCAGTTCTTC
.	.	TRBV5-1	TRBJ2-1	CASSRGLGNEQFF	TGCGCCAGCAGCCGGGGGTTAGGCAATGAGCAGTTCTTC
.	.	TRBV6-5	TRBJ1-2	CASARGGANYGYTF	TGTGCCAGCGCCCGAGGAGGGGCCAACTATGGCTACACCTTC
TRBD2	.	TRBV7-2	TRBJ2-3	CASSPSGGALNTQYF	TGTGCCAGCAGCCCCAGCGGGGGGGCCTTGAATACGCAGTATTTT
.	.	TRBV6-5	TRBJ1-2	CASRNTGSLYGYTF	TGTGCCAGCAGAAACACAGGGTCCCTGTATGGCTACACCTTC
TRBD2	.	TRBV10-1	TRBJ2-1	CASSENSGGEQFF	TGCGCCAGCAGTGAAAATAGCGGGGGTGAGCAGTTCTTC
.	.	TRBV9	TRBJ1-1	CASSVGTGRAFF	TGTGCCAGCAGCGTGGGAACAGGGAGAGCTTTCTTT
.	.	TRBV4-2	TRBJ2-7	CASSRNLYYEQYF	TGTGCCAGCAGCCGAAACCTATACTACGAGCAGTACTTC
TRBD1	.	TRBV6-6	TRBJ1-1	CARSYSLGQGNTEAFF	TGTGCCCGCAGTTACTCGCTGGGACAGGGGAACACTGAAGCTTTCTTT
.	.	TRBV2	TRBJ2-2	CASSPSPRDGELFF	TGTGCCAGCAGCCCTAGCCCACGCGACGGGGAGCTGTTTTTT
TRBD1	once	TRBV7-9	TRBJ2-1	CASSPRQGLENEQFF	TGTGCCAGCAGCCCCCGACAGGGTTTGGAGAATGAGCAGTTCTTC
TRBD1	few	TRBV19	TRBJ1-5	CASSIRTGSNNQPQHF	TGTGCCAGTAGTATACGGACAGGGTCAAACAATCAGCCCCAGCATTTT
.	.	TRBV2	TRBJ1-5	CASKVFGGSQPQHF	TGTGCCAGCAAGGTTTTCGGGGGAAGTCAGCCCCAGCATTTT
TRBD2	.	TRBV2	TRBJ2-7	CASSPPGGGAYEQYF	TGTGCCAGCAGCCCCCCTGGCGGGGGAGCTTACGAGCAGTACTTC
TRBD2	.	TRBV7-8	TRBJ2-7	CASSRTSGGSSYEQYF	TGTGCCAGCAGCCGAACTAGCGGGGGTTCTTCCTACGAGCAGTACTTC
.	.	TRBV6-6	TRBJ1-5	CASSRVQGNQPQHF	TGTGCCAGCAGCCGAGTACAGGGAAATCAGCCCCAGCATTTT
.	once	TRBV4-3	TRBJ1-6	CASSPHLTVRGPNSPLHF	TGCGCCAGCAGCCCCCACCTTACGGTAAGGGGCCCAAATTCACCCCTCCACTTT
.	.	TRBV9	TRBJ2-7	CASSVLPDRPEFDEQYF	TGTGCCAGCAGCGTGCTCCCTGACAGACCCGAATTTGACGAGCAGTACTTC
.	few	TRBV9	TRBJ1-2	CASSGGPPTRNYGYTF	TGTGCCAGCAGCGGAGGGCCACCCACACGGAACTATGGCTACACCTTC
.	.	TRBV6-1	TRBJ1-2	CASSVNNYGYTF	TGTGCCAGCAGTGTTAATAACTATGGCTACACCTTC
TRBD1	.	TRBV7-2	TRBJ2-7	CASSLARGTGMGEQYF	TGTGCCAGCAGCTTAGCGAGGGGGACAGGGATGGGCGAGCAGTACTTC